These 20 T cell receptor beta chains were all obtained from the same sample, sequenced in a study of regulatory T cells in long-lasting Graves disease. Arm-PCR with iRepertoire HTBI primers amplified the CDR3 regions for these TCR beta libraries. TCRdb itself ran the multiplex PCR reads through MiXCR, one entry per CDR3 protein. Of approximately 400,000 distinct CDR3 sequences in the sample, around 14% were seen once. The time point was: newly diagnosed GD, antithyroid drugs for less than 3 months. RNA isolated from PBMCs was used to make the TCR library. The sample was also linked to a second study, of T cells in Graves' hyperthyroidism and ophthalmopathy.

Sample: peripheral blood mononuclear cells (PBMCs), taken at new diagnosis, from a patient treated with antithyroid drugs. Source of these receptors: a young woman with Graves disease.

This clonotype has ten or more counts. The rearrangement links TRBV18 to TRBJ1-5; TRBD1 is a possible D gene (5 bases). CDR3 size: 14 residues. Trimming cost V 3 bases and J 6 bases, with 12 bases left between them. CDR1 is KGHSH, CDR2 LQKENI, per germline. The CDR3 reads CASSPPPRGQPQHF. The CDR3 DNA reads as TGTGCCAGCTCACCCCCCCCGAGGGGTCAGCCCCAGCATTTT.

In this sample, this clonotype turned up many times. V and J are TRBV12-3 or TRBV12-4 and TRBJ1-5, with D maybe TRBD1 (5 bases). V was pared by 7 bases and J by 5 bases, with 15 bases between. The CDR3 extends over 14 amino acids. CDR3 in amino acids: CASNAGLTDQPQHF. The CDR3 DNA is TGTGCCAGCAACGCAGGGTTGACAGATCAGCCCCAGCATTTT.

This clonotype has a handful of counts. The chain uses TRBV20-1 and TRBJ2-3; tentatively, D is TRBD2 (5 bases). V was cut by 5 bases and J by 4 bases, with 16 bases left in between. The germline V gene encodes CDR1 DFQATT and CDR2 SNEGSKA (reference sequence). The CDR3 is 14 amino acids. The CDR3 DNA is TGCAGTGCTCCCAAGGCAACTAGTTCAGATACGCAGTATTTT. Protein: CSAPKATSSDTQYF.

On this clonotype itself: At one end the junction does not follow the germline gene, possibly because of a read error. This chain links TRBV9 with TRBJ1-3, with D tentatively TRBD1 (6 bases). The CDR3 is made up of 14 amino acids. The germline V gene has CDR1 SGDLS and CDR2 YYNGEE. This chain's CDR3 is CASSFYRAGNAIYF. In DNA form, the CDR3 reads TGTGCCAGCAGCTTCTACAGGGCAGGAAACGCCATATATTTT.

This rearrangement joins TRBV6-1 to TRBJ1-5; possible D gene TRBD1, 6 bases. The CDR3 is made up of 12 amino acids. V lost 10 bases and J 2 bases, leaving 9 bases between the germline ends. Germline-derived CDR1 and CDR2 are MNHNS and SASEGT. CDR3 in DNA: TGTGCCATACAGGGTGGCAATCAGCCCCAGCATTTT. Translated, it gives CAIQGGNQPQHF.

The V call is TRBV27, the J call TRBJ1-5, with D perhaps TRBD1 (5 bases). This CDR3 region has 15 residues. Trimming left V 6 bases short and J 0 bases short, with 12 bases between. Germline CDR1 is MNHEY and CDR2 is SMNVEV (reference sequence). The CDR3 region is CASSWTPDSNQPQHF. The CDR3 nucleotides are TGTGCCAGCAGCTGGACACCCGATAGCAATCAGCCCCAGCATTTT.

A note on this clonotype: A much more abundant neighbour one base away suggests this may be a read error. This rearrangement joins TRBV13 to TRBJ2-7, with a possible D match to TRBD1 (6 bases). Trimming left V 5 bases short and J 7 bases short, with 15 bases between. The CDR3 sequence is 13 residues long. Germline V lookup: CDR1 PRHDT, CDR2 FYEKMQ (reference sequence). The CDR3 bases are TGTGCCAGCAGCCAAATAAGGGACAATGAGCAGTACTTC. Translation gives CASSQIRDNEQYF.

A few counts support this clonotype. The CDR3 nucleotides read TGTGCCAGCAGTTTACTTGGCGGATCGGGACAGCTCTATGGCTACACCTTC. It encodes CASSLLGGSGQLYGYTF. The chain carries TRBV27 and TRBJ1-2; 7 bases match TRBD1. V lost 2 bases and J lost 4; bases outside the gene matches: 13. CDR1 is MNHEY and CDR2 is SMNVEV in the germline V gene (reference sequence). The CDR3 sequence is 17 residues long.

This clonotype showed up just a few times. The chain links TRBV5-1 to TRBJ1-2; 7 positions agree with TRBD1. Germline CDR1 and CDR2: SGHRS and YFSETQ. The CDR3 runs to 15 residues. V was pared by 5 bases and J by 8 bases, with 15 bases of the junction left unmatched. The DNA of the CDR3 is TGCGCCAGCAGGTTCATCGGGACAGCATTAAGCGGCTACACCTTC. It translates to CASRFIGTALSGYTF.

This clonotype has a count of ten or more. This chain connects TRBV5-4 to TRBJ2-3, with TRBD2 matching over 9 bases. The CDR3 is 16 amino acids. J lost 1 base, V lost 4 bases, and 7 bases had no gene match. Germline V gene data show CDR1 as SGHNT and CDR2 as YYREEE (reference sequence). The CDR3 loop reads CASSPSGLAGTDTQYF. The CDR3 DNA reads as TGTGCCAGCAGCCCCTCGGGACTAGCAGGCACAGATACGCAGTATTTT.

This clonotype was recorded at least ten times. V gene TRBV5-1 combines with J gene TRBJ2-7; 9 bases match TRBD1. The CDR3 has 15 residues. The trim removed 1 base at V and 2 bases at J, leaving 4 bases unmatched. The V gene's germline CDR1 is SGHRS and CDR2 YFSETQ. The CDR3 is CASSLSGQGAYEQYF. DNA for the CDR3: TGCGCCAGCAGCTTGTCGGGACAGGGCGCCTACGAGCAGTACTTC.

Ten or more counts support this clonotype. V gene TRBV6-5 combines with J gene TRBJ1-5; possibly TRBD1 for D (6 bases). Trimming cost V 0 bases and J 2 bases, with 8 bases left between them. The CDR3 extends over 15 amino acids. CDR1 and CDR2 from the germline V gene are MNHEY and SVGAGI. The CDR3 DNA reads TGTGCCAGCAGTTACTCCAGGACAGGCAATCAGCCCCAGCATTTT. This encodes CASSYSRTGNQPQHF.

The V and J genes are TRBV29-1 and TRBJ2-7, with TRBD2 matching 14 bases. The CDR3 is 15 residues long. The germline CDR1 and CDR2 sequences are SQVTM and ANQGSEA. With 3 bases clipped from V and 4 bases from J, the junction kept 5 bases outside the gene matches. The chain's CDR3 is CSVEGLAGEVYEQYF. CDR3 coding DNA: TGCAGCGTTGAGGGACTAGCGGGAGAAGTTTACGAGCAGTACTTC.

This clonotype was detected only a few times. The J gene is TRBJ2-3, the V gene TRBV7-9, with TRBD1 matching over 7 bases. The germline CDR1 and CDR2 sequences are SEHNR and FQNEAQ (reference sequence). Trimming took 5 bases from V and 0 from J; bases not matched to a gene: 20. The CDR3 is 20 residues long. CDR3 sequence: CASSNRDSTFLSPSTDTQYF. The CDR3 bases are TGTGCCAGCAGCAATAGGGACAGCACATTCCTCAGTCCTAGCACAGATACGCAGTATTTT. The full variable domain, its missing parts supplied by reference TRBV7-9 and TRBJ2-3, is DTGVSQNPRHKITKRGQNVTFRCDPISEHNRLYWYRQTLGQGPEFLTYFQNEAQLEKSRLLSDRFSAERPKGSFSTLEIQRTEQGDSAMYLCASSNRDSTFLSPSTDTQYFGPGTRLTVL.

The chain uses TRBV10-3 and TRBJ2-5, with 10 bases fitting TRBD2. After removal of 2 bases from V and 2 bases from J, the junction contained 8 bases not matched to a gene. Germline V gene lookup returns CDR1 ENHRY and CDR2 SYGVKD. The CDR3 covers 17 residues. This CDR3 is CAISEAPLTSGQETQYF. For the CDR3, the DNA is TGTGCCATCAGTGAGGCCCCCCTGACTAGCGGGCAAGAGACCCAGTACTTC.

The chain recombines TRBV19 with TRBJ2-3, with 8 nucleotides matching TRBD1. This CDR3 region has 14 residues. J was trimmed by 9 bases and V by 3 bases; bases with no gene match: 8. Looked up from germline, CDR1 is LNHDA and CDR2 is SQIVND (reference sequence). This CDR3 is CASSMGRGQVTQYF. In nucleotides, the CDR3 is TGTGCCAGTAGTATGGGCAGGGGGCAGGTCACGCAGTATTTT.

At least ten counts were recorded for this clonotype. The CDR3 DNA is TGTGCCAGCAGCCAAGCACAGGGGGAGAACAATGAGCAGTTCTTC. It specifies CASSQAQGENNEQFF. The gene calls are TRBV4-2 and TRBJ2-1; 8 bases line up with TRBD1. Germline V gene lookup returns CDR1 LGHNA and CDR2 YNFKEQ. The V segment lost 1 base and the J segment 5 bases; nucleotides outside the gene matches: 4. This CDR3 is built from 15 residues.

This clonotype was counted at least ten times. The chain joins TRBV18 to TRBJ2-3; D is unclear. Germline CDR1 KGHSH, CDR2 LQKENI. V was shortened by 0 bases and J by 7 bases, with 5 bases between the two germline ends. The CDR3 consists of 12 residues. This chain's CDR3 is CASSPPTYTQYF. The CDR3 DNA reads TGTGCCAGCTCACCACCTACATATACGCAGTATTTT.

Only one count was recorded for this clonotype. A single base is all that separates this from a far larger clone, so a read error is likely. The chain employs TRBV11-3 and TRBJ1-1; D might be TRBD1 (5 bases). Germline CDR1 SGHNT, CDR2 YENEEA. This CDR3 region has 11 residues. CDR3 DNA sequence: TGTGTCAGCAGCAGGGACACTGAAGCTTTCTTT. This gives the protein CVSSRDTEAFF. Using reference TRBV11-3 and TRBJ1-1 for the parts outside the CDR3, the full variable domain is EAGVVQSPRYKIIEKKQPVAFWCNPISGHNTLYWYLQNLGQGPELLIRYENEEAVDDSQLPKDRFSAERLKGVDSTLKIQPAELGDSAVYLCVSSRDTEAFFGQGTRLTVV.

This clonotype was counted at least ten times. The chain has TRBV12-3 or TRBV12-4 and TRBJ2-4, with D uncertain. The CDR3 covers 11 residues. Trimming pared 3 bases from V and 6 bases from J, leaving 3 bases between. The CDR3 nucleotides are TGTGCCAGCAGTTTTGGAAACATTCAGTACTTC. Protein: CASSFGNIQYF.